Listed below are T cell receptor beta chains from one sample, sequenced in a study of T cell repertoires in cytomegalovirus infection. Each CDR3 protein gets one entry after TCRdb re-called the reads with MiXCR. The data contain about 52,000 distinct CDR3 sequences, roughly a fifth of them singletons. What these receptors recognize is not known. The sample here was CD8+ T cells from cultured PBMCs, taken from culture after CMV antigen stimulation. These receptors were collected from a human donor in good health (CMV status not recorded). Some clones in this sample may be carry-over from other donors' samples. The conserved cysteine and the conserved F or W are not part of the CDR3 here. Not every row has a clone size; where given, it reads once, few, many or a size class.

V: TRBV11-2
J: TRBJ1-2
size: few
CDR3: ASSLTRDRLAYGYT

V: TRBV27
J: TRBJ2-3
size: few
CDR3: ASRPYRRDTQY

V: TRBV7-6
J: TRBJ1-3
size: NA
CDR3: ASSPNRGAGNTIY

V: TRBV11-2
J: TRBJ1-1
size: few
CDR3: ASSPGGAEAF

V: TRBV4-1
J: TRBJ2-5
size: NA
CDR3: ASSQVLAGVETQY

V: TRBV4-2
J: TRBJ1-2
size: few
CDR3: ASSQVSGGDYGYT

V: TRBV7-9
J: TRBJ1-2
size: few
CDR3: ASSLETGEGGNGYT

V: TRBV6-5
J: TRBJ2-1
size: few
CDR3: ASSYSRTYNEQF

V: TRBV7-9
J: TRBJ1-1
size: few
CDR3: ASSSRQLNTEAF

V: TRBV6-5
J: TRBJ1-5
size: few
CDR3: ASSYGAGVNQPQH

V: TRBV11-2
J: TRBJ2-1
size: few
CDR3: ASSLGSSDNEQF

V: TRBV7-9
J: TRBJ1-1
size: few
CDR3: AAEGRPGEYL

V: TRBV7-2
J: TRBJ1-5
size: few
CDR3: ASRPRDSAGQPQH

V: TRBV6-2/TRBV6-3
J: TRBJ1-1
size: NA
CDR3: ASSYSGQGFMNTEAF

V: TRBV12-3/TRBV12-4
J: TRBJ1-5
size: few
CDR3: ASSFRRAFSNQPQH

V: TRBV27
J: TRBJ2-1
size: few
CDR3: ATWGLPYNEQF

V: TRBV12-3/TRBV12-4
J: TRBJ2-7
size: NA
CDR3: ASSLGQLRN

V: TRBV28
J: TRBJ2-1
size: few
CDR3: ASRDRRDRGLNEQF

V: TRBV27
J: TRBJ1-1
size: NA
CDR3: ASSLGFRIGQKNTEAF

V: TRBV27
J: TRBJ2-7
size: few
CDR3: ASRPRDKTYEQY

V: TRBV7-9
J: TRBJ2-3
size: many
CDR3: ASSLVLPTSGGSTDTQY

V: TRBV12-3/TRBV12-4
J: TRBJ1-2
size: few
CDR3: ASSLSFNYGYT

V: TRBV7-2
J: TRBJ1-5
size: NA
CDR3: ASSKNRAASNQPQH

V: TRBV7-6
J: TRBJ2-1
size: NA
CDR3: ASSFAPYNEQF

V: TRBV7-2
J: TRBJ1-2
size: NA
CDR3: ASSTRGTGGGYT

V: TRBV10-3
J: TRBJ2-5
size: few
CDR3: AISDMGLAGEETQY

V: TRBV7-9
J: TRBJ1-1
size: NA
CDR3: ASSPGTAGTEAF

V: TRBV6-6
J: TRBJ1-1
size: few
CDR3: ASSYRRGEAF

V: TRBV27
J: TRBJ2-3
size: NA
CDR3: ASRPRGGRADTQY

V: TRBV7-6
J: TRBJ2-2
size: NA
CDR3: ASSLNRGQSNTGELF

V: TRBV6-2/TRBV6-3
J: TRBJ2-5
size: once
CDR3: ASSRPRAKAETQY

V: TRBV4-3
J: TRBJ1-1
size: NA
CDR3: ASSVGQGTEAF